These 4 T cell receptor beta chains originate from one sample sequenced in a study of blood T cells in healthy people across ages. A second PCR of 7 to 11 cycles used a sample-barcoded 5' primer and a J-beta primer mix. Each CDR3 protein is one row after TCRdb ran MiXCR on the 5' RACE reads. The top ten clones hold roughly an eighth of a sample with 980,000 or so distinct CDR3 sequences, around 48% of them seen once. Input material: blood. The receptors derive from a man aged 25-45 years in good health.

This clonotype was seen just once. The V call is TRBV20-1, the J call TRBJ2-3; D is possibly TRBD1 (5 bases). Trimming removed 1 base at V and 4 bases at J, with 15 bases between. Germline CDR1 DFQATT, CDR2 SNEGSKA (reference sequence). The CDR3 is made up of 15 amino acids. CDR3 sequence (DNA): TGCAGTGCTAGAGGGTCAGGGTGGGGCGCAGATACGCAGTATTTT. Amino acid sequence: CSARGSGWGADTQYF.

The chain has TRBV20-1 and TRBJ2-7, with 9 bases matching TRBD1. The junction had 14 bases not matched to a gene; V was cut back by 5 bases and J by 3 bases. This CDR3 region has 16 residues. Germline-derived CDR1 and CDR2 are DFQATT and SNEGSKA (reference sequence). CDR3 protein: CSASGTGYRRDYEQYF. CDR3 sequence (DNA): TGCAGTGCTTCCGGGACAGGGTATAGAAGAGACTACGAGCAGTACTTC.

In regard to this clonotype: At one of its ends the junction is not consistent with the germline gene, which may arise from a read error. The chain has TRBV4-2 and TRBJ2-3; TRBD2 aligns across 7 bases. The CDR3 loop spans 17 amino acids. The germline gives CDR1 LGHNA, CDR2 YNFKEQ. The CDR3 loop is CANSQKRGGRPTDTQYF. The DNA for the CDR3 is TGTGCCAACAGCCAAAAAAGGGGAGGGAGACCCACAGATACGCAGTATTTT.

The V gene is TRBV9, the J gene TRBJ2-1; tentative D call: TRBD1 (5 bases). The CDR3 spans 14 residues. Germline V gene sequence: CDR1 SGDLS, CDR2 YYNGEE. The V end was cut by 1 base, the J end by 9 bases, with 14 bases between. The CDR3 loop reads CASSVNPSDSEQFF. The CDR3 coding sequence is TGTGCCAGCAGCGTAAACCCAAGCGACAGTGAGCAGTTCTTC.